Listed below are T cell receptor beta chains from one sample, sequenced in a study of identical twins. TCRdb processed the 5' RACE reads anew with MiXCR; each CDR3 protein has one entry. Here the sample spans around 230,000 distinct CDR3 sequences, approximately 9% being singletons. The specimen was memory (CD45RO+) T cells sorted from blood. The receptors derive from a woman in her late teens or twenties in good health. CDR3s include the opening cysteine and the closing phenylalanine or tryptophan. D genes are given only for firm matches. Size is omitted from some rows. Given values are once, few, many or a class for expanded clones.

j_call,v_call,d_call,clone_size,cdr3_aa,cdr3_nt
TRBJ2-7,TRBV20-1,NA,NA,CSAKTGNEQYF,TGCAGTGCTAAAACAGGGAATGAGCAGTACTTC
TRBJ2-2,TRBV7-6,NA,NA,CASSLSERALNTGELFF,TGTGCCAGCAGCTTAAGTGAGAGGGCCTTGAACACCGGGGAGCTGTTTTTT
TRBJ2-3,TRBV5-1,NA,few,CASADIQGADTQYF,TGCGCCAGCGCCGACATTCAAGGCGCAGATACGCAGTATTTT
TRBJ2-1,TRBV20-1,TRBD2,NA,CSALLAGGYNEQFF,TGCAGTGCCCTACTAGCGGGAGGATACAATGAGCAGTTCTTC
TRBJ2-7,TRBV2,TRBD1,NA,CASSAQGGYEQYF,TGTGCCAGCAGCGCACAGGGGGGCTACGAGCAGTACTTC
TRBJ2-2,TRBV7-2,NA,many,CASSHTDTGELFF,TGTGCCAGCAGCCACACAGACACCGGGGAGCTGTTTTTT
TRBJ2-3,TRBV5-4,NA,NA,CASSLPEWGDTQYF,TGTGCCAGCAGCTTGCCAGAATGGGGAGATACGCAGTATTTT
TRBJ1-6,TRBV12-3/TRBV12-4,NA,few,CASSPGSYNSPLHF,TGTGCCAGCAGTCCGGGGTCCTATAATTCACCCCTCCACTTT
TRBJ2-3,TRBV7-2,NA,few,CASRNTSTDTQYF,TGTGCCAGCAGAAATACTAGCACAGATACGCAGTATTTT
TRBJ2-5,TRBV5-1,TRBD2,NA,CASSLKGLAGSAWETQYF,TGCGCCAGCAGCTTGAAAGGACTAGCGGGATCGGCATGGGAGACCCAGTACTTC
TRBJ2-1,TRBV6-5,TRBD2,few,CASSSGLAGRYNEQFF,TGTGCCAGCAGTTCGGGACTAGCGGGACGGTACAATGAGCAGTTCTTC
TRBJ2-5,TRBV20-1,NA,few,CSARVGQGETQYF,TGCAGTGCTAGAGTGGGTCAGGGGGAGACCCAGTACTTC
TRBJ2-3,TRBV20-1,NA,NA,CSATPSGLTDTQYF,TGCAGTGCTACGCCCAGCGGACTCACAGATACGCAGTATTTT
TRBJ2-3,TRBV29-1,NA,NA,CSVEVREQETDTQYF,TGCAGCGTTGAAGTAAGAGAACAGGAGACAGATACGCAGTATTTT
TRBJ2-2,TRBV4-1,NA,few,CASSPRTPELFF,TGCGCCAGCAGCCCGAGAACTCCGGAGCTGTTTTTT
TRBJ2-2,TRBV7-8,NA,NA,CASSSRLGWRNTGELFF,TGTGCCAGCAGTTCTAGATTGGGGTGGAGGAACACCGGGGAGCTGTTTTTT
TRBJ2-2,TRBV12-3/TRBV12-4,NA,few,CASTRSPWNTGELFF,TGTGCCAGCACTCGTAGCCCCTGGAACACCGGGGAGCTGTTTTTT
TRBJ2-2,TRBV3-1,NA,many,CASSQEQQFTGELFF,TGTGCCAGCAGCCAAGAACAACAGTTCACCGGGGAGCTGTTTTTT
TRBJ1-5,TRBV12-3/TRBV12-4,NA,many,CASSYTLGEPQHF,TGTGCCAGCAGTTACACCCTCGGGGAGCCCCAGCATTTT
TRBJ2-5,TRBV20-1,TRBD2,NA,CSATPLLAARQETQYF,TGCAGTGCTACACCTCTACTAGCGGCCCGCCAAGAGACCCAGTACTTC
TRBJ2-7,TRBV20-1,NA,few,CSASGEFEQYF,TGCAGTGCTTCCGGGGAGTTCGAGCAGTACTTC
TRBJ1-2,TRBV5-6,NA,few,CASSLPTRGYSGYTF,TGTGCCAGCAGCTTGCCGACACGTGGGTATTCTGGCTACACCTTC
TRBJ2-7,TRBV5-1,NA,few,CASSLHSGSSYEQYF,TGCGCCAGCAGCTTGCACTCTGGATCCTCCTACGAGCAGTACTTC
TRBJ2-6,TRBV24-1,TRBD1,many,CATSDPTGAGANVLTF,TGTGCCACCAGTGACCCTACAGGGGCTGGGGCCAACGTCCTGACTTTC
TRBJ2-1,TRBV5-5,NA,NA,CASSLAASTEYNEQFF,TGTGCCAGCAGCTTGGCTGCATCTACGGAGTACAATGAGCAGTTCTTC
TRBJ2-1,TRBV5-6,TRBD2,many,CASSLPGLGKDNEQFF,TGTGCCAGCAGCTTACCGGGACTAGGGAAGGACAATGAGCAGTTCTTC